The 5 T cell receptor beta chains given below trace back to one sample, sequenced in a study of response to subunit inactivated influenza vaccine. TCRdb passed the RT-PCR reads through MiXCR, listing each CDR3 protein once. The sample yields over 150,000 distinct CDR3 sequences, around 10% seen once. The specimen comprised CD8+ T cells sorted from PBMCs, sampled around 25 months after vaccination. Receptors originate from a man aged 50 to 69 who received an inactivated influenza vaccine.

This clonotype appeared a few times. The CDR3 nucleotides are TGTGCCAGCAGCTCCGGGACAGGGGGCTTTGGCTACACCTTC. This encodes CASSSGTGGFGYTF. The J gene is TRBJ1-2, the V gene TRBV6-1; 12 bases line up with TRBD1. The CDR3 is 14 amino acids. V was clipped by 6 bases and J by 7 bases; unmatched bases: 6. Germline loops: CDR1 MNHNS, CDR2 SASEGT.

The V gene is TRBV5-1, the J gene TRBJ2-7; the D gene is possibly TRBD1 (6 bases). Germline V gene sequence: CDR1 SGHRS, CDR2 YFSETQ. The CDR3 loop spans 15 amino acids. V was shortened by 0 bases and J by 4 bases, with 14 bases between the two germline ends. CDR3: CASSLAPGQQYEQYF. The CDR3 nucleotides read TGCGCCAGCAGCTTGGCCCCCGGACAGCAATACGAGCAGTACTTC.

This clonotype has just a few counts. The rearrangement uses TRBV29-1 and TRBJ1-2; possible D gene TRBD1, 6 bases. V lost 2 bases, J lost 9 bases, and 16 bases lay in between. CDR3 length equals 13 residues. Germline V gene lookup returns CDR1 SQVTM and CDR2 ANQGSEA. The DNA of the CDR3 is TGCAGCGTTGAATCGGTAACAGGGTATCGCTACACCTTC. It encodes CSVESVTGYRYTF.

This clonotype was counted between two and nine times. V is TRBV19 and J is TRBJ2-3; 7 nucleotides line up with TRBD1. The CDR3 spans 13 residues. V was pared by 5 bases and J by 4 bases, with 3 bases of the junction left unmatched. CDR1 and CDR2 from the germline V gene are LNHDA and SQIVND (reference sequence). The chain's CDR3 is CASSAGTADTQYF. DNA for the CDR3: TGTGCCAGTAGTGCCGGGACAGCAGATACGCAGTATTTT.

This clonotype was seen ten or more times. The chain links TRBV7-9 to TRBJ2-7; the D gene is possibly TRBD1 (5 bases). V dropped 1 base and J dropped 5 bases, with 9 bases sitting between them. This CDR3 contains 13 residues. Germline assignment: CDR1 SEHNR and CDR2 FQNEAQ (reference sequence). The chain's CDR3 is CASSLEQGNEQYF. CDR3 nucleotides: TGTGCCAGCAGCTTAGAGCAGGGCAACGAGCAGTACTTC. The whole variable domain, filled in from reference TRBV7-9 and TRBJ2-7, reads DTGVSQNPRHKITKRGQNVTFRCDPISEHNRLYWYRQTLGQGPEFLTYFQNEAQLEKSRLLSDRFSAERPKGSFSTLEIQRTEQGDSAMYLCASSLEQGNEQYFGPGTRLTVT.